Listed below are T cell receptor beta chains from one sample, sequenced in a study of T cells in Graves' hyperthyroidism and ophthalmopathy. MiXCR, applied by TCRdb to the multiplex PCR reads, yields one record per CDR3 protein. The table records 550,000 to 700,000 distinct CDR3 sequences, roughly 15% of them present only once. The sample taken for sequencing was blood. The origin of the receptors is a woman aged 40 to 55 with Graves' ophthalmopathy. The CDR3 runs from the conserved cysteine through the conserved F or W. Each record gives: J gene, clone size, D gene, V gene, CDR3 protein, CDR3 DNA. A D gene is named only where the DNA matches it firmly. Clone size, where shown, is once, few, many, or a class for clones that have expanded.

J gene: TRBJ1-2; clone size: many; D gene: NA; V gene: TRBV27; CDR3 protein: CASSAQGLNYGYTF; CDR3 DNA: TGTGCCAGCAGTGCCCAGGGCCTGAACTATGGCTACACCTTC
J gene: TRBJ2-7; clone size: many; D gene: NA; V gene: TRBV28; CDR3 protein: CASSFQREQYF; CDR3 DNA: TGTGCCAGCAGTTTCCAGAGAGAGCAGTACTTC
J gene: TRBJ1-1; clone size: NA; D gene: NA; V gene: TRBV2; CDR3 protein: CASSEESAGNTEAFF; CDR3 DNA: TGTGCCAGCAGTGAAGAGTCGGCGGGGAACACTGAAGCTTTCTTT
J gene: TRBJ2-7; clone size: many; D gene: NA; V gene: TRBV28; CDR3 protein: CASSLGHATSYEQYF; CDR3 DNA: TGTGCCAGCAGTTTGGGACACGCCACTTCCTACGAGCAGTACTTC
J gene: TRBJ2-7; clone size: NA; D gene: NA; V gene: TRBV27; CDR3 protein: CASTDGNSYEQYF; CDR3 DNA: TGTGCCAGCACGGACGGGAACTCCTACGAGCAGTACTTC
J gene: TRBJ1-2; clone size: many; D gene: NA; V gene: TRBV6-1; CDR3 protein: CASSELQGDYGYTF; CDR3 DNA: TGTGCCAGCAGTGAATTGCAGGGAGACTATGGCTACACCTTC
J gene: TRBJ1-2; clone size: many; D gene: NA; V gene: TRBV28; CDR3 protein: CASRTRAWSYGYTF; CDR3 DNA: TGTGCCAGCAGAACGAGGGCCTGGAGCTATGGCTACACCTTC
J gene: TRBJ2-7; clone size: few; D gene: NA; V gene: TRBV4-1; CDR3 protein: CASSQKTGNYYEQYF; CDR3 DNA: TGCGCCAGCAGCCAGAAAACAGGGAACTACTACGAGCAGTACTTC
J gene: TRBJ2-5; clone size: NA; D gene: NA; V gene: TRBV7-8; CDR3 protein: CASSLAPGMATQETQYF; CDR3 DNA: TGTGCCAGCAGCTTAGCCCCAGGGATGGCGACCCAAGAGACCCAGTACTTC
J gene: TRBJ2-7; clone size: many; D gene: NA; V gene: TRBV4-1; CDR3 protein: CASSQGPNSYEQYF; CDR3 DNA: TGCGCCAGCAGCCAAGGTCCGAATTCCTACGAGCAGTACTTC
J gene: TRBJ2-5; clone size: many; D gene: TRBD1; V gene: TRBV11-2; CDR3 protein: CASQTGGETQYF; CDR3 DNA: TGTGCCAGCCAAACAGGGGGCGAGACCCAGTACTTC
J gene: TRBJ2-5; clone size: NA; D gene: NA; V gene: TRBV5-1; CDR3 protein: CASSPGGAKYQETQYF; CDR3 DNA: TGCGCCAGCAGCCCGGGCGGGGCGAAATACCAAGAGACCCAGTACTTC
J gene: TRBJ2-2; clone size: few; D gene: TRBD2; V gene: TRBV30; CDR3 protein: CAWSSGISGELFF; CDR3 DNA: TGTGCCTGGAGTAGCGGGATAAGCGGGGAGCTGTTTTTT
J gene: TRBJ1-3; clone size: many; D gene: NA; V gene: TRBV7-9; CDR3 protein: CASSPRGVSGNTIYF; CDR3 DNA: TGTGCCAGCAGCCCACGGGGGGTCTCTGGAAACACCATATATTTT
J gene: TRBJ1-5; clone size: many; D gene: NA; V gene: TRBV28; CDR3 protein: CASSFDTGHQPQHF; CDR3 DNA: TGTGCCAGCAGTTTTGACACTGGACATCAGCCCCAGCATTTT
J gene: TRBJ1-2; clone size: many; D gene: NA; V gene: TRBV16; CDR3 protein: CASSQDAANYGYTF; CDR3 DNA: TGTGCCAGCAGCCAAGACGCGGCGAACTATGGCTACACCTTC
J gene: TRBJ2-7; clone size: many; D gene: TRBD2; V gene: TRBV15; CDR3 protein: CATSDLAGSPHEQYF; CDR3 DNA: TGTGCCACCAGCGATCTAGCGGGCTCCCCACACGAGCAGTACTTC
J gene: TRBJ2-5; clone size: few; D gene: TRBD1; V gene: TRBV7-2; CDR3 protein: CASSRYRGWETQYF; CDR3 DNA: TGTGCCAGCAGCCGGTACAGGGGTTGGGAGACCCAGTACTTC
J gene: TRBJ2-7; clone size: many; D gene: NA; V gene: TRBV7-9; CDR3 protein: CASSLAGGSTYEQYF; CDR3 DNA: TGTGCCAGCAGCCTCGCCGGGGGATCCACCTACGAGCAGTACTTC
J gene: TRBJ1-1; clone size: many; D gene: NA; V gene: TRBV12-3/TRBV12-4; CDR3 protein: CASSLVGPANTEAFF; CDR3 DNA: TGTGCCAGCAGTTTAGTTGGGCCAGCGAACACTGAAGCTTTCTTT
J gene: TRBJ2-5; clone size: many; D gene: NA; V gene: TRBV30; CDR3 protein: CAWSVTGLGETQYF; CDR3 DNA: TGTGCCTGGAGTGTCACAGGGTTGGGAGAGACCCAGTACTTC
J gene: TRBJ2-1; clone size: many; D gene: NA; V gene: TRBV5-5; CDR3 protein: CASSLASLALYNEQFF; CDR3 DNA: TGTGCCAGCAGCTTGGCCTCACTAGCACTTTACAATGAGCAGTTCTTC
J gene: TRBJ1-2; clone size: many; D gene: TRBD1; V gene: TRBV12-3/TRBV12-4; CDR3 protein: CASSIQTGFGYTF; CDR3 DNA: TGTGCCAGCAGTATACAGACAGGGTTTGGCTACACCTTC
J gene: TRBJ2-6; clone size: many; D gene: TRBD1; V gene: TRBV6-2/TRBV6-3; CDR3 protein: CASKDRVPAGANVLTF; CDR3 DNA: TGTGCCAGCAAGGACAGGGTCCCCGCTGGGGCCAACGTCCTGACTTTC
J gene: TRBJ1-2; clone size: many; D gene: TRBD1; V gene: TRBV9; CDR3 protein: CASSATGSGNYGYTF; CDR3 DNA: TGTGCCAGCAGCGCGACAGGGAGTGGTAACTATGGCTACACCTTC
J gene: TRBJ2-5; clone size: few; D gene: TRBD1; V gene: TRBV4-1; CDR3 protein: CASSQPPGQGAWETQYF; CDR3 DNA: TGCGCCAGCAGCCAACCGCCGGGGCAGGGGGCCTGGGAGACCCAGTACTTC
J gene: TRBJ2-6; clone size: many; D gene: NA; V gene: TRBV15; CDR3 protein: CATSSGVGGISGANVLTF; CDR3 DNA: TGTGCCACCAGCAGTGGGGTTGGGGGTATCTCTGGGGCCAACGTCCTGACTTTC
J gene: TRBJ1-3; clone size: many; D gene: NA; V gene: TRBV28; CDR3 protein: CASSPRGMGLSGNTIYF; CDR3 DNA: TGTGCCAGCAGTCCCCGCGGGATGGGGCTCTCTGGAAACACCATATATTTT
J gene: TRBJ2-7; clone size: many; D gene: TRBD1; V gene: TRBV20-1; CDR3 protein: CSARPGQGVAYEQYF; CDR3 DNA: TGCAGTGCTAGACCTGGACAGGGGGTCGCCTACGAGCAGTACTTC
J gene: TRBJ2-7; clone size: few; D gene: TRBD2; V gene: TRBV13; CDR3 protein: CASSLGAGDGHYEQYF; CDR3 DNA: TGTGCCAGCAGCTTAGGAGCGGGAGACGGCCACTACGAGCAGTACTTC
J gene: TRBJ2-5; clone size: many; D gene: TRBD2; V gene: TRBV20-1; CDR3 protein: CSARAGGEETQYF; CDR3 DNA: TGCAGTGCTCGGGCGGGGGGCGAAGAGACCCAGTACTTC
J gene: TRBJ2-2; clone size: many; D gene: TRBD1; V gene: TRBV6-5; CDR3 protein: CASSYRDRAGELFF; CDR3 DNA: TGTGCCAGCAGTTACCGGGACAGGGCCGGGGAGCTGTTTTTT